Listed here is a single TCR beta chain. The target antigen is unknown. This entry belongs to a study of identical twins. Study observations and caveats: Compared with models, monozygotic twins showed more out-of-frame TCR alpha sharing.

Per germline, CDR1 KGHSH and CDR2 LQKENI. V was trimmed by 3 bases and J by 0 bases, leaving 8 bases between them. The CDR3 is made up of 14 amino acids. Unique molecular identifiers were in the cDNA, with template-switch universal primer binding. MiXCR, run by TCRdb on the 5' RACE reads, gives a single entry per CDR3 protein. The sample comprises 1.5 million to 2 million distinct CDR3 sequences, less than 35% of which are singletons, and about 0.27% rests with the top ten. The chain has TRBV18 and TRBJ1-2, with D tentatively TRBD1 (6 bases). The sequence came from a newborn girl in good health. The source material was cord blood. CDR3 residues: CASSPGAANYGYTF. CDR3 DNA: TGTGCCAGCTCACCGGGGGCCGCTAACTATGGCTACACCTTC.